The T cell receptor beta chain described here comes from a study of shared clonotypes between healthy human individuals. Clones were read by immunoSEQ multiplex PCR, and TCRdb kept only the in-frame ones, dropping some. The sample holds fewer than 800,000 clones, about 91% seen once. Naive CD8 isolation took CD45RO-negative cells positively selected for CCR7 and excluded terminally differentiated effector memory CD45RA+ cells. The V gene end was trimmed by 4 bases and the J gene end by 7 bases; junction bases not matched to a gene: 6. CDR1 and CDR2 (germline): SEHNR, FQNEAQ (reference sequence). The CDR3 totals 15 residues.

The chain recombines TRBV7-9 with TRBJ2-7; TRBD2 matches 14 bases. The sequence was collected from a man younger than 45 in good health. Sample: naive CD8+ T cells sorted from blood. The CDR3 spells CASSSRLAGGPEQYF. Written as DNA, the CDR3 is TGTGCCAGCAGCTCCCGACTAGCGGGAGGGCCAGAGCAGTACTTC.